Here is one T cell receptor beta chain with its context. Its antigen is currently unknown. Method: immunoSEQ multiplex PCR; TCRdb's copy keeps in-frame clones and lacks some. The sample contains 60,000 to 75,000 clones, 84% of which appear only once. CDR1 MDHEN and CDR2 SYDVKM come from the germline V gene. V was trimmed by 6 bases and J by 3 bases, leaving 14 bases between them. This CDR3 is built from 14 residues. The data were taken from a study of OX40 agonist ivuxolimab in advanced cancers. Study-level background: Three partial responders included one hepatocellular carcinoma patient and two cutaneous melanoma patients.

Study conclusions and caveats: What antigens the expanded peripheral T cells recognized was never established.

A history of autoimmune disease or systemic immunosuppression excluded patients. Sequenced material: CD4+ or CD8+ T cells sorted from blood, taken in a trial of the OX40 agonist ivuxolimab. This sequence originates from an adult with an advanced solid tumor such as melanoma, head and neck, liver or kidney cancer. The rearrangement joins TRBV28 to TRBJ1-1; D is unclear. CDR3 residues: CASRPPMPYTEAFF. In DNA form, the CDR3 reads TGTGCCAGCAGGCCCCCTATGCCCTACACTGAAGCTTTCTTT.